Reported below is one T cell receptor beta chain. The data were taken from a study of T cell responses to AZD1222 COVID-19 vaccine. CDR1 is SNHLY and CDR2 is FYNNEI in the germline V gene. CDR3 size: 14 residues. The junction had 5 bases not matched to a gene; V was cut back by 6 bases and J by 1 base. The data were produced by immunoSEQ multiplex PCR, yet TCRdb's version contains in-frame clones alone and is incomplete. The repertoire holds about 150,000 clones, about four fifths seen once, with roughly 4.3% in the top ten. The chain couples TRBV2 to TRBJ1-1, with 7 nucleotides matching TRBD1. This clonotype was obtained from an adult in good health. The specimen comprised peripheral blood, sampled on day 0 of AZD1222 vaccination. For the CDR3, the DNA is TGTGCCAGCAGCAGACAGGGAAGGAACACTGAAGCTTTCTTT. Its protein product is CASSRQGRNTEAFF.